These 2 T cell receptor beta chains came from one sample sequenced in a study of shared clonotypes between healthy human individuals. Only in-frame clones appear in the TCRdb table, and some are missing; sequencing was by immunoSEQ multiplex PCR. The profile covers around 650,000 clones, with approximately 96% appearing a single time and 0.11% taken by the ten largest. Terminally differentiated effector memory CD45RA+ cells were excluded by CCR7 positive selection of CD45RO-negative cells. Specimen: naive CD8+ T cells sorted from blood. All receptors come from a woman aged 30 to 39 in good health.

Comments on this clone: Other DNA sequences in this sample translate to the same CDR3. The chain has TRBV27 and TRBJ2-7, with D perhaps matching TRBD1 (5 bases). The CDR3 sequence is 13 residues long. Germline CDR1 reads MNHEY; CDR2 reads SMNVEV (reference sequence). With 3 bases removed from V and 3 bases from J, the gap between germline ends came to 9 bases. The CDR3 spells CASSFGRDYEQYF. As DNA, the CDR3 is TGTGCCAGCAGTTTTGGCAGGGACTACGAGCAGTACTTC.

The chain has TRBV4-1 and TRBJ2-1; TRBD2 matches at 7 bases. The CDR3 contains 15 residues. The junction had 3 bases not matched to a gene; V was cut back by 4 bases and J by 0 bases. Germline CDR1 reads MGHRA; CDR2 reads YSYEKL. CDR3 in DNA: TGCGCCAGCAGCCTGGGAGGGAGCTCCTACAATGAGCAGTTCTTC. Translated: CASSLGGSSYNEQFF.